By its share, the clone carrying this T cell receptor (beta chain) is medium-sized. The sample originates from a study of blood T cell repertoires in COVID-19. On the study more broadly: There were acute and convalescent COVID-19 samples, and they came from the United States, Italy and Spain. In each case, the material was cDNA or gDNA derived from T cells, B-cell-depleted T cells, or PBMCs.

The CDR3 covers 14 residues. After removal of 3 bases from V and 2 bases from J, the junction contained 2 bases not matched to a gene. The germline V gene has CDR1 MRHNA and CDR2 SNTAGT. Authors' analysis steps: It was from reference gene primer amplification that nucleated cell counts were estimated. Measured with immunoSEQ multiplex PCR; TCRdb has only the in-frame clones, and not every one. V and J calls and clone size follow that table, whereas D and trimming were derived from the DNA. The profile covers around 200,000 clones, with 84% appearing a single time and approximately 15% taken by the ten largest.

The chain joins TRBV6-4 to TRBJ2-5, with TRBD1 matching over 8 bases. Sequencing was done on a sample of peripheral blood. This TCR came from a man under 40 with active or convalescent COVID-19. The CDR3 bases are TGTGCCAGCAGTGAGGGACAGGATCAAGAGACCCAGTACTTC. Translated, it gives CASSEGQDQETQYF.